This T cell receptor (beta chain) was retrieved from a study of T cell responses to AZD1222 COVID-19 vaccine. Study-level points and caveats: CD4 TCRs associated with vaccination spanned spike, dominating at 160-218 and 743-854. After the peak T cell response, and only then, were repertoires sampled. Reports say nearly half of spike-specific TCRs go after unmutated variant regions. Most donors were white British, females outnumbered males, and clonal diversity was possibly underestimated.

The repertoire was sequenced with immunoSEQ multiplex PCR; TCRdb's copy has only in-frame clones and lacks some. The sample shows around 120,000 clones, under 95% of them seen only once. Worth noting for this clone: The antigen is unknown.

The starting material was peripheral blood, obtained 28 days after the second AZD1222 dose. The receptor's source is an adult who received the AZD1222 COVID-19 vaccine.

CDR3 DNA: TGTGCCAGCAGCCCTGGGACAGGGGGCGAGTTGGGAGAGACCCAGTACTTC. This codes for CASSPGTGGELGETQYF. The chain carries TRBV9 and TRBJ2-5, with TRBD1 matching over 12 bases. J gave up 4 bases and V 4 bases, and 11 bases lay outside the gene matches. The CDR3 covers 17 residues. Germline V gene lookup returns CDR1 SGDLS and CDR2 YYNGEE. The variable domain in full, with the rest retrieved from reference TRBV9 and TRBJ2-5, is DSGVTQTPKHLITATGQRVTLRCSPRSGDLSVYWYQQSLDQGLQFLIQYYNGEERAKGNILERFSAQQFPDLHSELNLSSLELGDSALYFCASSPGTGGELGETQYFGPGTRLLVL.